One sample yielded the 16 T cell receptor beta chains listed below, sequenced in a study of CD8+ T cells in alopecia areata. Treatment meaning: oral pan-JAK inhibitor, 5-10 mg twice daily. Extracted from the samples, RNA was reverse transcribed into cDNA to serve as the sequencing template. Data came from immunoSEQ multiplex PCR; TCRdb stores just in-frame clones and leaves some out. The profile shows 180,000 or so clones, roughly 58% of them singletons. Sample: CD4+ T cells sorted from blood, taken at approximately week 56, from a patient treated with tofacitinib. The origin of the receptors is a human donor with alopecia areata.

Here the CDR3 DNA reads TGTGCCAGCAGCTTGCAAGGGATAACCTACGAGCAGTACTTC. Residues: CASSLQGITYEQYF. V usage is TRBV11-3 and J usage is TRBJ2-7; no definite D call. The germline V gene has CDR1 SGHNT and CDR2 YENEEA. The CDR3 runs 14 residues. Trimming cost V 3 bases and J 2 bases, with 11 bases left between them.

This clone was seen a few times. This rearrangement joins TRBV11-2 to TRBJ1-2; TRBD1 is a possible D gene (5 bases). CDR1 and CDR2 from the germline V gene are SGHAT and FQNNGV. The CDR3 consists of 15 residues. With 1 base removed from V and 0 bases from J, the gap between germline ends came to 9 bases. The CDR3 protein is CASSLAGLTNYGYTF. CDR3 DNA: TGTGCCAGCAGCTTAGCGGGACTCACTAACTATGGCTACACCTTC.

This rearrangement joins TRBV29-1 to TRBJ1-4; no reliable D call. Trimming stripped 8 bases from V and 7 bases from J, with 11 bases between. Germline V gene data show CDR1 as SQVTM and CDR2 as ANQGSEA. The CDR3 consists of 11 residues. CDR3 bases: TGCAGCTGCCAGAAGGGTGAAAAACTGTTTTTT. Its protein is CSCQKGEKLFF.

The chain is built from TRBV4-2 and TRBJ2-2; the D is unclear. Looked up from germline, CDR1 is LGHNA and CDR2 is YNFKEQ. There are 14 residues in the CDR3. V was pared by 6 bases and J by 1 base, with 9 bases between. CDR3: CASSHTRNTGELFF. The CDR3, as DNA: TGTGCCAGCAGTCACACCAGGAACACCGGGGAGCTGTTTTTT.

This clone has a single count. The chain links TRBV7-9 to TRBJ2-3; no reliable D call. Germline V gives CDR1 SEHNR, CDR2 FQNEAQ (reference sequence). The CDR3 spans 14 residues. V was pared by 3 bases and J by 4 bases, with 11 bases between. CDR3 sequence: CASSLDWGPDTQYF. CDR3 bases: TGTGCCAGCAGCTTGGATTGGGGTCCAGATACGCAGTATTTT.

This clone was seen a single time. The chain carries TRBV5-6 and TRBJ1-3; no definite D call. Germline V gene sequence: CDR1 SGHDT, CDR2 YYEEEE. The V end lost 0 bases, the J end lost 5 bases, and 9 bases lay between the germline ends. The CDR3 is made up of 14 amino acids. DNA for the CDR3: TGTGCCAGCAGCTTGGGGCAGTCCAGAAACACCATATATTTT. Protein: CASSLGQSRNTIYF. The variable domain in full, completed from reference TRBV5-6 and TRBJ1-3, reads DAGVTQSPTHLIKTRGQQVTLRCSPKSGHDTVSWYQQALGQGPQFIFQYYEEEERQRGNFPDRFSGHQFPNYSSELNVNALLLGDSALYLCASSLGQSRNTIYFGEGSWLTVV.

The chain links TRBV6-5 to TRBJ2-4; D perhaps matches TRBD1 (6 bases). Per germline, CDR1 MNHEY and CDR2 SVGAGI. Deletions cut 0 bases from V and 4 bases from J, with 10 bases between. The CDR3 contains 15 residues. This CDR3 reads CASSYSYRGKNIQYF. Here the CDR3 DNA reads TGTGCCAGCAGTTACTCGTATAGGGGGAAAAACATTCAGTACTTC.

This clone was counted ten times or more. CDR3 protein: CASSGRTGDGSPLHF. The CDR3 bases are TGTGCCAGCAGCGGTCGGACAGGGGATGGATCACCCCTCCACTTT. V gene TRBV9 combines with J gene TRBJ1-6, with 9 nucleotides matching TRBD1. The CDR3 has 15 residues. The germline gives CDR1 SGDLS, CDR2 YYNGEE. V lost 3 bases, J lost 10 bases, and 8 bases stayed unmatched.

DNA for the CDR3: TGTGCCAGCAGTGGTAGGGGGCAAAGTCTCGAGTACTTC. Translating it yields CASSGRGQSLEYF. V gene TRBV6-5 combines with J gene TRBJ2-4, with 7 bases aligning to TRBD1. Germline values: CDR1 MNHEY, CDR2 SVGAGI. V shed 5 bases, J shed 14 bases, and the junction held 12 bases outside the gene matches. The CDR3 length is 13 residues.

This clone was counted between two and nine times. The chain links TRBV7-7 to TRBJ2-2; TRBD1 matches at 7 bases. The germline CDR1 and CDR2 sequences are SSHAT and FNYEAQ (reference sequence). The CDR3 runs to 13 residues. V was pared by 5 bases and J by 5 bases, with 2 bases of the junction left unmatched. CDR3 amino acids: CASSRDRTGELFF. The CDR3 region has the DNA TGTGCCAGCAGCAGGGACAGAACCGGGGAGCTGTTTTTT. Based on the CDR3 plus reference TRBV7-7 and TRBJ2-2, the full variable domain is GAGVSQSPRYKVTKRGQDVTLRCDPISSHATLYWYQQALGQGPEFLTYFNYEAQPDKSGLPSDRFSAERPEGSISTLTIQRTEQRDSAMYRCASSRDRTGELFFGEGSRLTVL.

The chain links TRBV29-1 to TRBJ2-1; no clear D. V lost 7 bases to trimming and J lost 5 bases, with 9 bases between them. CDR3 length: 11 residues. The V gene's germline CDR1 is SQVTM and CDR2 ANQGSEA. CDR3: CSGRRNNEQFF. The CDR3 nucleotides read TGCAGCGGCAGAAGAAACAATGAGCAGTTCTTC.

This sequence joins TRBV10-3 and TRBJ1-5, with D possibly being TRBD1 (6 bases). Trimming pared 3 bases from V and 3 bases from J, leaving 9 bases between. Germline V gene sequence: CDR1 ENHRY, CDR2 SYGVKD. The CDR3 totals 14 residues. The CDR3 sequence: CAISETGFNQPQHF. The CDR3 coding sequence is TGTGCCATCAGTGAAACAGGGTTCAATCAGCCCCAGCATTTT.

The chain carries TRBV7-2 and TRBJ1-4; maybe TRBD1 (5 bases). Deletions cut 5 bases from V and 7 bases from J, with 17 bases between. The CDR3 consists of 15 residues. Per the germline V gene, CDR1 is SGHTA and CDR2 is FQGNSA. The CDR3 region has the DNA TGTGCCAGCAGCCCGGCCGGGGGAGTAGGTGAAAAACTGTTTTTT. Its translation is CASSPAGGVGEKLFF.

V and J are TRBV7-9 and TRBJ1-5; D call uncertain. CDR1 SEHNR and CDR2 FQNEAQ come from the germline V gene (reference sequence). The V end lost 1 base, the J end lost 6 bases, and 7 bases lay between the germline ends. This CDR3 spans 13 amino acids. DNA of the CDR3: TGTGCCAGCAGCTTAGGGTCGGTTCAGCCCCAGCATTTT. As protein: CASSLGSVQPQHF.

This clone came up once. The chain couples TRBV20-1 to TRBJ1-1; no reliable D call. Germline V gives CDR1 DFQATT, CDR2 SNEGSKA (reference sequence). CDR3 length equals 11 residues. The V and J ends lost 1 base and 9 bases respectively, with 9 bases between them. Here the CDR3 reads CSARGASQAFF. The CDR3 DNA follows: TGCAGTGCTAGAGGGGCCAGTCAAGCTTTCTTT.

This clone was picked up one time. J is TRBJ1-5 and V is TRBV15; D remains ambiguous. The CDR3 extends over 14 amino acids. CDR1 is LNHNV, CDR2 YYDKDF, per germline (reference sequence). The V end lost 2 bases, the J end lost 1 base, and 6 bases lay between the germline ends. The CDR3 loop is CATSRWGSNQPQHF. In nucleotides, the CDR3 is TGTGCCACCAGCAGATGGGGAAGCAATCAGCCCCAGCATTTT.